The 2 T cell receptor beta chains below all came from one sample that was sequenced in a study of cytomegalovirus exposure and HLA in healthy donors. With 60 Vbeta and 13 Jbeta primers, the PCR was carried out. Sequencing was performed with immunoSEQ multiplex PCR; in TCRdb, only in-frame clones are kept and a portion is missing. The sample consists of 150,000 to 200,000 clones, around 69% of them appearing once. What was sequenced was PBMCs. The receptors shown here come from a man aged 60-69 years in good health and CMV-seronegative.

This chain uses TRBV4-3 with TRBJ2-2; tentative D call: TRBD2 (7 bases). The CDR3 runs to 20 residues. CDR1 and CDR2 from the germline V gene are LGHNA and YSLEER. Trimming stripped 1 base from V and 2 bases from J, with 23 bases between. The CDR3 DNA reads TGCGCCAGCAGCCAAGCCAGGGGTGGAATAGCGGGCACCAACACCGGGGAGCTGTTTTTT. As protein: CASSQARGGIAGTNTGELFF.

The chain recombines TRBV4-2 with TRBJ2-3, with D unclear. V dropped 6 bases and J dropped 2 bases, with 9 bases sitting between them. From germline, CDR1 is LGHNA and CDR2 YNFKEQ. CDR3 size: 13 residues. The CDR3: CASSRLTTDTQYF. For the CDR3, the DNA is TGTGCCAGCAGTCGACTGACCACAGATACGCAGTATTTT.